The following is a T cell receptor (beta chain) sequence with its context. Antigen specificity is unknown. Clones were read by immunoSEQ multiplex PCR, and TCRdb kept only the in-frame ones, dropping some. This table holds 140,000 or so clones, roughly nine tenths found once. These data come from a study of T cell responses to AZD1222 COVID-19 vaccine. Trimming cost V 2 bases and J 9 bases, with 5 bases left between them. Germline CDR1 MDHEN, CDR2 SYDVKM. This CDR3 spans 11 amino acids. Study-level results: Donors, mostly white British, included more females; clonal diversity was possibly underestimated.

The source was peripheral blood, collected 28 days after the second dose of the MenACWY control vaccine. This TCR derives from an adult who received the MenACWY meningococcal vaccine as a control. V usage is TRBV28 and J usage is TRBJ2-1; D is perhaps TRBD2 (5 bases). The CDR3 here is CASSLRGEQFF. DNA for the CDR3: TGTGCCAGCAGTTTACGGGGTGAGCAGTTCTTC.